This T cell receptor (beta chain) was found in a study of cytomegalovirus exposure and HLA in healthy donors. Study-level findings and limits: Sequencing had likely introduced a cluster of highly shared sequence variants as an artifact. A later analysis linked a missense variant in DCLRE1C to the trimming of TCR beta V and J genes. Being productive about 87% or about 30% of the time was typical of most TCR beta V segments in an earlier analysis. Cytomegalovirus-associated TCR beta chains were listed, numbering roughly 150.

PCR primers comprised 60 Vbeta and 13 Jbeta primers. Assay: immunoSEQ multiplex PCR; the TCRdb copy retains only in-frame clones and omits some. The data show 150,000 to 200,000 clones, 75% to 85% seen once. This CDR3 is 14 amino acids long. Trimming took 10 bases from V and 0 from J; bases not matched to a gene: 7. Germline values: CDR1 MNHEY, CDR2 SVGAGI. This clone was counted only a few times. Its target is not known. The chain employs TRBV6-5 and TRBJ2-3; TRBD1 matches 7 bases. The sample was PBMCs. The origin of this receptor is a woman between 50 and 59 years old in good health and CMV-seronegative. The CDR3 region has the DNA TGTGCCACCAAAAGACAGGGTAGCACAGATACGCAGTATTTT. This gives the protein CATKRQGSTDTQYF.